Sequencing of this TCR beta chain was carried out in a study of T cell changes during pregnancy in multiple sclerosis. The repertoire was sequenced with immunoSEQ multiplex PCR; TCRdb's copy has only in-frame clones and lacks some. The sample holds about 59,000 clones, approximately 90% seen once. V lost 6 bases, J lost 4 bases, and 1 base stayed unmatched. Germline CDR1 and CDR2: SEHNR and FQNEAQ (reference sequence). The CDR3 loop spans 13 amino acids. This specimen was peripheral blood, taken in the third trimester of pregnancy. This receptor was identified in a female donor in good health, enrolled as a control in a pregnancy study. The gene calls are TRBV7-9 and TRBJ2-5, with 11 bases that match TRBD2. The CDR3 sequence: CASSGLAGETQYF. In DNA form, the CDR3 reads TGTGCCAGCAGTGGACTAGCGGGAGAGACCCAGTACTTC.